Below are 26 T cell receptor beta chains sequenced from a single sample in a study of early T cells in non-severe SARS-CoV-2 infection. MiXCR was run by TCRdb on the 5' RACE reads, yielding one entry per CDR3 protein. Of more than 30,000 distinct CDR3 sequences detected, roughly 6% appear once; the ten largest clones hold 25% to 30%. Material for sequencing was whole blood. The receptors were sampled from an adult who was a healthcare worker with PCR-confirmed SARS-CoV-2 infection or an uninfected control (not recorded which).

The sample holds many counts of this clonotype. The V gene is TRBV28, the J gene TRBJ2-3, with no clear D. The V end was cut by 8 bases, the J end by 7 bases, with 16 bases between. The CDR3 runs to 13 residues. Germline V gene data show CDR1 as MDHEN and CDR2 as SYDVKM. The CDR3 sequence is CASSRPPLNTQYF. The CDR3, as DNA: TGTGCCAGCTCTCGCCCACCGCTTAATACGCAGTATTTT.

This clonotype was recorded at least ten times. This rearrangement joins TRBV12-3 or TRBV12-4 to TRBJ1-1; TRBD1 agrees at 9 bases. The CDR3 loop spans 15 amino acids. The junction had 5 bases not matched to a gene; V was cut back by 6 bases and J by 0 bases. DNA for the CDR3: TGTGCCAGCAGCTCCGGGACAGGGATGAACACTGAAGCTTTCTTT. It yields the protein CASSSGTGMNTEAFF.

This clonotype came up many times. The chain uses TRBV7-2 and TRBJ2-7, with D hard to call. Germline V lookup: CDR1 SGHTA, CDR2 FQGNSA. The V end was cut by 0 bases, the J end by 6 bases, with 6 bases between. The CDR3 spans 12 residues. The CDR3 coding sequence is TGTGCCAGCAGCTTAGCGCTACGCGAGCAGTACTTC. The encoded protein is CASSLALREQYF.

In its sample, this clonotype was seen many times. The chain uses TRBV7-2 and TRBJ1-1, with TRBD1 matching over 10 bases. V shed 4 bases and J 6 bases; nucleotides not matched to a gene: 2. The CDR3 covers 13 residues. Per the germline V gene, CDR1 is SGHTA and CDR2 is FQGNSA. In nucleotides, the CDR3 is TGTGCCAGCAGCTCGACAGGGGGCTCTGAAGCTTTCTTT. Translated: CASSSTGGSEAFF.

About this clonotype: At one end the junction does not follow the germline gene, possibly because of a read error. The rearrangement joins TRBV3-1 to TRBJ2-7; D gene ambiguous. The CDR3 spans 14 residues. The V gene's germline CDR1 is LGHDT and CDR2 YNNKEL (reference sequence). The CDR3 bases are TGTGCCAGAAGCCCTAGAGGCACCTCCTACGAGCAGTACTTC. Translation gives CARSPRGTSYEQYF.

This clonotype was found many times. The J gene is TRBJ2-7, the V gene TRBV10-3; 12 bases fit TRBD1. The CDR3 runs 15 residues. J was trimmed by 4 bases and V by 6 bases; bases with no gene match: 7. Germline lookup yields CDR1 ENHRY and CDR2 SYGVKD. The CDR3 here is CAIRPGTGGVYEQYF. DNA of the CDR3: TGTGCCATCAGACCAGGGACAGGGGGCGTTTACGAGCAGTACTTC.

This clonotype was counted many times. The rearrangement uses TRBV20-1 and TRBJ1-5; D uncertain. Trimming removed 1 base from V and 6 bases from J, with 19 bases in between. CDR3 size: 16 residues. The germline CDR1 and CDR2 sequences are DFQATT and SNEGSKA (reference sequence). Here the CDR3 DNA reads TGCAGTGCTAGAGGGACCGTCATGGCTCTTAGTCAGCCCCAGCATTTT. Amino acid sequence: CSARGTVMALSQPQHF.

This clonotype occurred many times. The rearrangement links TRBV10-3 to TRBJ2-7, with D perhaps TRBD1 (5 bases). Germline CDR1 and CDR2: ENHRY and SYGVKD. The ends were cut back, 2 bases at V and 7 bases at J, with 6 bases in the middle. This CDR3 spans 11 amino acids. This CDR3 is CAISERGEQYF. The CDR3 DNA reads as TGTGCCATCAGTGAGAGGGGAGAGCAGTACTTC.

This clonotype showed up many times. The rearrangement links TRBV12-3 or TRBV12-4 to TRBJ2-7, with 8 bases lining up with TRBD1. The CDR3 runs 13 residues. V shed 8 bases, J shed 10 bases, and the junction held 13 bases outside the gene matches. CDR3 residues: CASVGRDRSEQYF. The CDR3 coding sequence is TGTGCCAGCGTCGGCCGGGACAGGTCGGAACAGTACTTC.

Only a few counts were recorded for this clonotype. This chain uses TRBV6-6 with TRBJ1-6, with 8 bases lining up with TRBD1. The junction had 9 bases not matched to a gene; V was cut back by 6 bases and J by 8 bases. This CDR3 contains 15 residues. CDR1 is MNHNY, CDR2 SVGAGI, per germline (reference sequence). CDR3 in amino acids: CASRSGPGQDSPLHF. Here the CDR3 DNA reads TGTGCCAGCAGATCGGGACCGGGACAGGATTCACCCCTCCACTTT.

The sample holds many counts of this clonotype. The rearrangement links TRBV7-8 to TRBJ2-6, with 9 bases aligning to TRBD1. The germline V gene encodes CDR1 SGHVS and CDR2 FQNEAQ. The CDR3 is made up of 18 amino acids. V trimming: 4 bases; J trimming: 0 bases; junction bases outside the gene matches: 7. The CDR3: CASSYRDRALSGANVLTF. For the CDR3, the DNA is TGTGCCAGCAGCTACCGGGACAGGGCACTCTCTGGGGCCAACGTCCTGACTTTC.

This clonotype has at least ten counts. The chain combines TRBV28 with TRBJ1-1; no clear D. The length of the CDR3 is 16 residues. In germline, CDR1 is MDHEN, CDR2 SYDVKM. V was clipped by 6 bases and J by 4 bases, with 21 bases between them. CDR3 sequence reads: CASSFSNLAGFTEAFF. Written as DNA, the CDR3 is TGTGCCAGCAGCTTCTCAAACCTGGCGGGGTTCACTGAAGCTTTCTTT.

The chain carries TRBV4-2 and TRBJ1-6; 7 bases are shared with TRBD1. V shed 1 base, J shed 3 bases, and the junction held 6 bases outside the gene matches. The germline CDR1 and CDR2 sequences are LGHNA and YNFKEQ. This CDR3 spans 17 amino acids. Here the CDR3 DNA reads TGTGCCAGCAGCCAAGCAACAGGGGTTTACTATAATTCACCCCTCCACTTT. It translates to CASSQATGVYYNSPLHF.

This clonotype was seen ten or more times. The chain combines TRBV18 with TRBJ2-3, with D hard to call. Trimming pared 3 bases from V and 2 bases from J, leaving 6 bases between. This CDR3 region has 13 residues. Germline lookup yields CDR1 KGHSH and CDR2 LQKENI. The DNA of the CDR3 is TGTGCCAGCTCACCTCCTAACACAGATACGCAGTATTTT. Its protein product is CASSPPNTDTQYF.

This rearrangement joins TRBV24-1 to TRBJ2-1; the D is unclear. CDR3 size: 12 residues. Between the trimmed V and J ends, which lost 2 bases and 2 bases, there was a span of 0 bases. Germline CDR1 reads KGHDR; CDR2 reads SFDVKD. CDR3 DNA: TGTGCCACCAGTGATTCCTACAATGAGCAGTTCTTC. This codes for CATSDSYNEQFF.

The sample holds a few counts of this clonotype. This rearrangement joins TRBV7-2 to TRBJ2-7; 7 bases match TRBD2. CDR1 is SGHTA and CDR2 is FQGNSA in the germline V gene. V dropped 5 bases and J dropped 0; count of bases not matched to a gene: 13. This CDR3 spans 17 amino acids. The CDR3 is CASSTQAGSSSSYEQYF. CDR3 nucleotides: TGTGCCAGCAGCACCCAAGCGGGGAGCTCCTCCTCCTACGAGCAGTACTTC.

In this sample, this clonotype turned up many times. Here the CDR3 reads CASSPRDRDYNEQFF. In nucleotides, the CDR3 is TGTGCCAGCAGCCCCCGGGACAGGGACTACAATGAGCAGTTCTTC. V and J are TRBV6-2 or TRBV6-3 and TRBJ2-1, with TRBD1 identical over 9 bases. Losses at the gene ends were 6 bases for V and 3 bases for J; bases not matched to a gene: 6. Per the germline V gene, CDR1 is MNHEY and CDR2 is SVGEGT. The CDR3 extends over 15 amino acids.

This clonotype was detected ten times or more. CDR3 protein: CASSLKSGNTDTQYF. The CDR3 nucleotides are TGTGCCAGCAGCTTAAAAAGCGGAAACACAGATACGCAGTATTTT. The chain couples TRBV13 to TRBJ2-3, with D possibly matching TRBD2 (5 bases). CDR1 PRHDT and CDR2 FYEKMQ come from the germline V gene (reference sequence). V lost 2 bases to trimming and J lost 2 bases, with 11 bases between them. The CDR3 is 15 amino acids.

This chain links TRBV6-5 with TRBJ2-3, with TRBD2 matching over 12 bases. Trimming at V came to 10 bases and at J to 10 bases, leaving 9 bases not matched to a gene. Germline V gene data show CDR1 as MNHEY and CDR2 as SVGAGI. The length of the CDR3 is 13 residues. CDR3 in DNA: TGTGCCACAGGACTAGCGGGGCATGTCCCGCAGTATTTT. Encoded protein: CATGLAGHVPQYF.

This clonotype was observed many times. This chain joins TRBV7-2 and TRBJ1-1; the D is unclear. Deletions cut 6 bases from V and 0 bases from J, with 17 bases between. Germline assignment: CDR1 SGHTA and CDR2 FQGNSA. The CDR3 totals 16 residues. The CDR3 sequence is CASRQDFYRMNTEAFF. CDR3 DNA: TGTGCCAGCAGACAAGACTTTTACAGAATGAACACTGAAGCTTTCTTT. The variable domain in full, with the rest retrieved from reference TRBV7-2 and TRBJ1-1, is GAGVSQSPSNKVTEKGKDVELRCDPISGHTALYWYRQSLGQGLEFLIYFQGNSAPDKSGLPSDRFSAERTGGSVSTLTIQRTQQEDSAVYLCASRQDFYRMNTEAFFGQGTRLTVV.

On this clonotype: A much larger clonotype is one base distant, so this may be a read error. The chain uses TRBV12-3 or TRBV12-4 and TRBJ1-2; D might be TRBD1 (6 bases). This CDR3 comprises 15 residues. The CDR3 is CVSSLGGSINYGYTF. The CDR3 DNA is TGTGTCAGCAGTCTAGGGGGGAGCATTAACTATGGCTACACCTTC.

This clonotype occurred many times. The genes are TRBV6-5 and TRBJ2-3; TRBD1 aligns across 9 bases. The trim removed 6 bases at V and 0 bases at J, leaving 7 bases unmatched. This CDR3 spans 16 amino acids. Per the germline V gene, CDR1 is MNHEY and CDR2 is SVGAGI. CDR3 sequence reads: CASRQQGAVSTDTQYF. CDR3 DNA: TGTGCCAGCAGGCAACAGGGGGCCGTCAGCACAGATACGCAGTATTTT.

This clonotype was seen repeatedly, ten times or more. The rearrangement uses TRBV2 and TRBJ1-4, with D perhaps TRBD1 (5 bases). V was shortened by 11 bases and J by 2 bases, with 12 bases between the two germline ends. Germline V gene lookup returns CDR1 SNHLY and CDR2 FYNNEI. CDR3 length equals 13 residues. Here the CDR3 reads CASRRDTNEKLFF. In DNA, the CDR3 is TGTGCCTCCCGGAGGGACACTAATGAAAAACTGTTTTTT.

This clonotype was observed many times. The genes are TRBV5-5 and TRBJ2-7, with a possible D match to TRBD2 (5 bases). This CDR3 has 14 amino acids. V lost 1 base and J 3 bases, leaving 11 bases between the germline ends. Germline V gene lookup returns CDR1 SGHKS and CDR2 YYEKEE (reference sequence). In DNA, the CDR3 is TGTGCCAGCAGCTTGCGGAGGTTCTACTACGAGCAGTACTTC. Translating it yields CASSLRRFYYEQYF.

The sample holds many counts of this clonotype. The chain couples TRBV20-1 to TRBJ1-5; no firm D call. V was clipped by 1 base and J by 0 bases, with 4 bases between them. CDR3 size: 13 residues. Germline CDR1 is DFQATT and CDR2 is SNEGSKA (reference sequence). Here the CDR3 reads CSARGYSNQPQHF. In nucleotides, the CDR3 is TGCAGTGCTAGAGGGTATAGCAATCAGCCCCAGCATTTT.

The table lists this clonotype with many counts. The chain couples TRBV3-1 to TRBJ1-1, with no clear D. This CDR3 has 16 residues. V was cut by 1 base and J by 6 bases, with 18 bases left in between. Germline V lookup: CDR1 LGHDT, CDR2 YNNKEL (reference sequence). The CDR3 is CASSQGSPALLAEAFF. The CDR3 DNA is TGTGCCAGCAGCCAAGGTTCGCCGGCTCTGCTTGCTGAAGCTTTCTTT.